This record concerns one TCR beta chain sequence. The entry originates in a study of blood T cell repertoires in COVID-19. On the study more broadly: Samples representing acute and convalescent COVID-19 were sourced from the United States, Italy and Spain. T cells, B-cell-depleted T cells, or PBMCs supplied cDNA or gDNA.

Trimming pared 0 bases from V and 3 bases from J, leaving 14 bases between. The germline gives CDR1 LGHNA, CDR2 YSLEER. This CDR3 is built from 17 residues. Authors' data handling: Amplification of reference gene primers provided the estimated nucleated cell counts. The protocol was immunoSEQ multiplex PCR, while the TCRdb copy is restricted to in-frame clones and leaves out a portion. V and J calls and clone size come straight from that table; D and trimming were deduced from the DNA. Here the sample spans a few hundred thousand clones, approximately 80% being singletons. The sample consisted of peripheral blood. This TCR came from a woman between 40 and 50 years old who had recovered from COVID-19. The V and J genes are TRBV4-3 and TRBJ2-2; TRBD1 is a possible D gene (5 bases). The CDR3 sequence: CASSQDRKGLDTGELFF. CDR3 in DNA: TGCGCCAGCAGCCAAGATAGGAAGGGGCTGGACACCGGGGAGCTGTTTTTT.